This T cell receptor (beta chain) was recorded in a study of blood T cell repertoires in COVID-19. About the research overall: Specimens from acute and convalescent COVID-19 originated in the United States, Italy and Spain. PBMCs, B-cell-depleted T cells, or T cells were the source of the cDNA or gDNA that made up the material.

Study processing details: How many nucleated cells were present was estimated from reference gene primer amplification. Repertoires were generated with immunoSEQ multiplex PCR, while TCRdb's copy carries only in-frame clones and drops some. D and trimming were read from the DNA, whereas the V and J calls and clone size are those reported in that table. The sample lists 190,000 or so clones; approximately 89% were seen once. This CDR3 has 16 residues. CDR1 and CDR2 (germline): SGHNT, YYREEE (reference sequence). V lost 4 bases and J lost 0, with 14 bases in between. The clonotype was recovered from a woman aged 30 to 39 with acute or convalescent COVID-19. The chain combines TRBV5-4 with TRBJ2-1, with D maybe TRBD1 (5 bases). Material: peripheral blood. The CDR3 coding sequence is TGTGCCAGCAGCCACAGGAAAAGCTTCTCCTACAATGAGCAGTTCTTC. It is translated as CASSHRKSFSYNEQFF. The complete variable domain, with remaining parts taken from reference TRBV5-4 and TRBJ2-1, reads ETGVTQSPTHLIKTRGQQVTLRCSSQSGHNTVSWYQQALGQGPQFIFQYYREEENGRGNFPPRFSGLQFPNYSSELNVNALELDDSALYLCASSHRKSFSYNEQFFGPGTRLTVL.